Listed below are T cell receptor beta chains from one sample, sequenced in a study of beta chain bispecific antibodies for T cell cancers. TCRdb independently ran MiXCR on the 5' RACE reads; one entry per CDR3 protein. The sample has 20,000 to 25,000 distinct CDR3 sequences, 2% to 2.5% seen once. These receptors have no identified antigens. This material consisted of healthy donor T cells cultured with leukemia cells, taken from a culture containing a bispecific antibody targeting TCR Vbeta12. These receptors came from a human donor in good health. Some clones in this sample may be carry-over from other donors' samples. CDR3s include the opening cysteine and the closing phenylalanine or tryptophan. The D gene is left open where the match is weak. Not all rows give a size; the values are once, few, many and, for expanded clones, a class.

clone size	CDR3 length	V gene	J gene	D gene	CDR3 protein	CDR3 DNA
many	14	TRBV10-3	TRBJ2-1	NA	CAIRGGRGNNEQFF	TGTGCCATCAGGGGGGGTAGGGGAAACAATGAGCAGTTCTTC
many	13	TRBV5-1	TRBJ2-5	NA	CASRRARGETQYF	TGCGCCAGCAGGCGAGCGAGGGGAGAGACCCAGTACTTC
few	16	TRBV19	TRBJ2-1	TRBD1	CASSIKTGYGYNEQFF	TGTGCCAGTAGTATAAAGACAGGGTATGGCTACAATGAGCAGTTCTTC
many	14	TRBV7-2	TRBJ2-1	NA	CASSYGPGDNEQFF	TGTGCCAGCAGCTATGGACCGGGGGACAATGAGCAGTTCTTC
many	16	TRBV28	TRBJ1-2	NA	CASSPGGQSLFYGYTF	TGTGCCAGCAGCCCGGGAGGACAGAGTCTTTTCTATGGCTACACCTTC
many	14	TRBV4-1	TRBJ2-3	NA	CASSTSPLADTQYF	TGCGCCAGCAGCACATCCCCACTAGCAGATACGCAGTATTTT
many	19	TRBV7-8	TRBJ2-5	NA	CASSLDTGSGASLQETQYF	TGTGCCAGCAGCTTAGATACCGGGTCCGGGGCTAGCCTTCAAGAGACCCAGTACTTC
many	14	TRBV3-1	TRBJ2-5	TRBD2	CASRFSGVQETQYF	TGTGCCAGCAGATTTAGCGGGGTCCAAGAGACCCAGTACTTC
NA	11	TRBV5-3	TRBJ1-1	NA	CARSVSGGAFF	TGTGCCAGAAGCGTGTCGGGGGGGGCTTTCTTT
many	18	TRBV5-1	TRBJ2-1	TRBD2	CASSPTGSGGGFGNEQFF	TGCGCCAGCAGCCCGACGGGGAGCGGGGGGGGTTTTGGGAATGAGCAGTTCTTC
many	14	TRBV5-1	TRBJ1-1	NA	CASSLPGYDTEAFF	TGCGCCAGCAGCTTGCCCGGCTACGACACTGAAGCTTTCTTT
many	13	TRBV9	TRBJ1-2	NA	CASSVGPVYGYTF	TGTGCCAGCAGCGTCGGGCCTGTCTATGGCTACACCTTC
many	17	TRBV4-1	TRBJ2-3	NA	CASSPLGPLVLGDTQYF	TGCGCCAGCAGCCCCTTGGGACCCCTCGTTTTGGGCGATACGCAGTATTTT
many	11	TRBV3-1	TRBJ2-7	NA	CASSQDSEQYF	TGTGCCAGCAGCCAAGACAGCGAGCAGTACTTC
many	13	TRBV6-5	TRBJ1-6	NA	CASSYLGGSPLHF	TGTGCCAGCAGTTACCTCGGGGGATCACCCCTCCACTTT
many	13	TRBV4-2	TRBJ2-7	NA	CASSPAEGYEQYF	TGTGCCAGCAGCCCCGCGGAGGGCTACGAGCAGTACTTC
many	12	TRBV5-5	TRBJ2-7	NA	CASSPGTPEQYF	TGTGCCAGCAGTCCCGGGACCCCCGAGCAGTACTTC
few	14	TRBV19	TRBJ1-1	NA	CASSIVTGRTEAFF	TGTGCCAGTAGTATAGTCACCGGGAGGACTGAAGCTTTCTTT
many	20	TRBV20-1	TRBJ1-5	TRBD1	CSARDLARDRGLYSNQPQHF	TGCAGTGCTAGAGATCTCGCGCGGGACAGGGGGCTTTATAGCAATCAGCCCCAGCATTTT
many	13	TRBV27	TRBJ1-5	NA	CASSFNIYQPQHF	TGTGCCAGCAGTTTTAACATTTATCAGCCCCAGCATTTT
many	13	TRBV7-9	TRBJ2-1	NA	CASSLEDWNEQFF	TGTGCCAGCAGCTTAGAGGACTGGAATGAGCAGTTCTTC
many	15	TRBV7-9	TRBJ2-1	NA	CASRGNRVRGNEQFF	TGTGCCAGCAGGGGGAACAGGGTTAGGGGCAATGAGCAGTTCTTC
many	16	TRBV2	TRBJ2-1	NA	CAGQARQRNPNNEQFF	TGTGCCGGCCAGGCCCGTCAGCGGAACCCAAACAATGAGCAGTTCTTC
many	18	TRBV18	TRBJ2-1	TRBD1	CASSPLGQATPEDNEQFF	TGTGCCAGCTCACCTCTGGGACAGGCTACCCCCGAGGACAATGAGCAGTTCTTC
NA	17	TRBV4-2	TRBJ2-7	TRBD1	CASSQLGAGQGAYEQYF	TGTGCCAGCAGCCAACTGGGAGCGGGACAGGGGGCGTACGAGCAGTACTTC
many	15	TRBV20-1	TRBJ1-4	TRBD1	CSARETGRFGEKLFF	TGCAGTGCTAGGGAGACAGGGAGGTTCGGGGAAAAACTGTTTTTT
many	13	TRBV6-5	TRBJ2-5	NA	CASSYSGSETQYF	TGTGCCAGCAGTTACTCGGGGTCGGAGACCCAGTACTTC
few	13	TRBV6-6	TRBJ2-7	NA	CASSYSRAYEQYF	TGTGCCAGCAGTTACTCCAGGGCCTACGAGCAGTACTTC
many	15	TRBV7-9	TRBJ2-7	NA	CASSFPGPKESEQYF	TGTGCCAGCAGCTTCCCGGGCCCCAAGGAGAGCGAGCAGTACTTC
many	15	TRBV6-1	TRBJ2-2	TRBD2	CASSEWGGSNGELFF	TGTGCCAGCAGTGAATGGGGGGGGTCGAACGGGGAGCTGTTTTTT
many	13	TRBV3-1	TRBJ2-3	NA	CASSPDRIDTQYF	TGTGCCAGCAGCCCCGATAGGATAGATACGCAGTATTTT